This T cell receptor beta chain emerged from a study of blood T cell repertoires in COVID-19. In the study overall: Nucleic acid was either cDNA or gDNA, and it came from T cells, B-cell-depleted T cells, or PBMCs.

The CDR3 runs 16 residues. Germline CDR1 is MNHEY and CDR2 is SVGEGT. J was trimmed by 10 bases and V by 5 bases; bases with no gene match: 14. In the original workflow: Researchers report that nucleated cell counts were estimated from reference gene primer amplification. Libraries were prepared by immunoSEQ multiplex PCR; TCRdb keeps only in-frame clonotypes and omits some of them. V and J calls and clone size come straight from that table; D and trimming were deduced from the DNA. The table shows roughly 55,000 clones, with approximately 92% occurring only once. The receptor was derived from a human donor with active COVID-19. The donor label of this sample is uncertain. The specimen was peripheral blood. The V call is TRBV6-2 or TRBV6-3, the J call TRBJ1-6; 7 nucleotides align to TRBD1. The CDR3 DNA is TGTGCCAGCAGTCGACAGGGACGGGGAGTGGTCTCACCCCTCCACTTT. It specifies CASSRQGRGVVSPLHF.